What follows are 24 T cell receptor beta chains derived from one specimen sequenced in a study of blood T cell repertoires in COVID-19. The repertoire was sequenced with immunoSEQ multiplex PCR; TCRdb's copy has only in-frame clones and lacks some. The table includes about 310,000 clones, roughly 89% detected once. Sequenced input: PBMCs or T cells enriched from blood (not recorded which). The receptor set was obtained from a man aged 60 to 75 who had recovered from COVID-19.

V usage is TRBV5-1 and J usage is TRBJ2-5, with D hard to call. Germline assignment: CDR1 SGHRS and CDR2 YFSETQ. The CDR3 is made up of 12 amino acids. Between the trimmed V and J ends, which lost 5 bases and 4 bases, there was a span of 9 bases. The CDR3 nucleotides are TGCGCCAGCAGAGAACCAGGAGAGACCCAGTACTTC. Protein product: CASREPGETQYF.

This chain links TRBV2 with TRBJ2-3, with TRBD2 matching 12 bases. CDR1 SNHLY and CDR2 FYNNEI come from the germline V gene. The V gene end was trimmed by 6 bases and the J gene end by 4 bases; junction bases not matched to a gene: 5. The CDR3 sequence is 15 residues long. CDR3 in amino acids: CASSPLAGGADTQYF. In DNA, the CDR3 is TGTGCCAGCAGCCCACTAGCGGGAGGTGCAGATACGCAGTATTTT.

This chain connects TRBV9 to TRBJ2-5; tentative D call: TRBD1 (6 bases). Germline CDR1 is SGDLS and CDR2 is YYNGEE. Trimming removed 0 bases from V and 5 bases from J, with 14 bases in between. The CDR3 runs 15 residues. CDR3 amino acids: CASSVGLGGAETQYF. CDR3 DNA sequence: TGTGCCAGCAGCGTAGGCTTAGGGGGAGCGGAGACCCAGTACTTC.

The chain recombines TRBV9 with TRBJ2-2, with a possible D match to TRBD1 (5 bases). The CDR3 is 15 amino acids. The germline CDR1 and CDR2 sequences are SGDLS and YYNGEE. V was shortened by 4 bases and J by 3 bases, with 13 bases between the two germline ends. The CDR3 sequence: CASSPTDRYTGELFF. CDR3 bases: TGTGCCAGCAGCCCAACAGACAGATACACCGGGGAGCTGTTTTTT. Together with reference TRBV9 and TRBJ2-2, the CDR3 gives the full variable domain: DSGVTQTPKHLITATGQRVTLRCSPRSGDLSVYWYQQSLDQGLQFLIQYYNGEERAKGNILERFSAQQFPDLHSELNLSSLELGDSALYFCASSPTDRYTGELFFGEGSRLTVL.

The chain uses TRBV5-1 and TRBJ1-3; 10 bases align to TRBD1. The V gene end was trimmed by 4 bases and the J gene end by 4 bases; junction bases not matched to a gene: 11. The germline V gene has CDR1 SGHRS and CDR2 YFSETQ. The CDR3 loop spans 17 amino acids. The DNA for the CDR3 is TGCGCCAGCAGCGGATCCCCGACAGGGGGCATCGGAAACACCATATATTTT. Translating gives CASSGSPTGGIGNTIYF.

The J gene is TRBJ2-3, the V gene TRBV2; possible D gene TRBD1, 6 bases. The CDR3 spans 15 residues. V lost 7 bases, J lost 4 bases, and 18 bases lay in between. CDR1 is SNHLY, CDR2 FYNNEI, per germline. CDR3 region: CASTFLQGSPDTQYF. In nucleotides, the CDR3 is TGTGCCAGCACCTTCCTTCAGGGGTCTCCAGATACGCAGTATTTT.

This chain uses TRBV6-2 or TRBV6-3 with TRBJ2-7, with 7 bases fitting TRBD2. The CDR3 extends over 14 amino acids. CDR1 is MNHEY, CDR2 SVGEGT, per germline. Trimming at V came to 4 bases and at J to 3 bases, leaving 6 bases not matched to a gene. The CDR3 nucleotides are TGTGCCAGCAGTTCCGGGACTACCGTCTACGAGCAGTACTTC. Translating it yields CASSSGTTVYEQYF.

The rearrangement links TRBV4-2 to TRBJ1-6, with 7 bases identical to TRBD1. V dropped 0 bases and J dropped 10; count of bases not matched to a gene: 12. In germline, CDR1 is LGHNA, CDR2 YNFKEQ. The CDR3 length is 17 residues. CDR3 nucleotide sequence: TGTGCCAGCAGCCAAGAGGTTGGCAGGGGGGCGAAATCACCCCTCCACTTT. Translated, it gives CASSQEVGRGAKSPLHF.

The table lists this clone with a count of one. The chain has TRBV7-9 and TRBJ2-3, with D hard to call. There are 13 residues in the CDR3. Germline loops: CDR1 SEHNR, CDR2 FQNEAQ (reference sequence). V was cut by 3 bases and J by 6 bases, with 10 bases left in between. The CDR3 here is CASSLGRRDTQYF. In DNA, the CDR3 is TGTGCCAGCAGCTTGGGCCGCCGCGATACGCAGTATTTT.

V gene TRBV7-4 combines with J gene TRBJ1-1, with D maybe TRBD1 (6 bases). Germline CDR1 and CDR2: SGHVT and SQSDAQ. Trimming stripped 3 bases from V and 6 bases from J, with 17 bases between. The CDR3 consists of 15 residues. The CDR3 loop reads CASSFALQGCAEAFF. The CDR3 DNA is TGTGCCAGCAGCTTCGCCCTCCAGGGGTGTGCTGAAGCTTTCTTT.

The CDR3 DNA reads as TGTGCCTCTTCCCCCGAGAGGCACTCCTACGAGCAGTACTTC. Translating gives CASSPERHSYEQYF. The chain combines TRBV7-8 with TRBJ2-7; no clear D gene. Trimming cost V 11 bases and J 0 bases, with 17 bases left between them. The CDR3 is 14 residues long. Per the germline V gene, CDR1 is SGHVS and CDR2 is FQNEAQ.

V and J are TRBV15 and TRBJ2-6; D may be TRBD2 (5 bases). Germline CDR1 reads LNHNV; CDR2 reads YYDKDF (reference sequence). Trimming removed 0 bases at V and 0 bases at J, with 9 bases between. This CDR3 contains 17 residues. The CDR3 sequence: CATSRDRGYSGANVLTF. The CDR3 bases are TGTGCCACCAGCAGAGATCGGGGATACTCTGGGGCCAACGTCCTGACTTTC.

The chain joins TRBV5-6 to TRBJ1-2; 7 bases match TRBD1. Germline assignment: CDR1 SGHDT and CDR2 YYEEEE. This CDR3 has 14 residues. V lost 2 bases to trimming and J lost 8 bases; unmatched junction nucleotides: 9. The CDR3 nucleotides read TGTGCCAGCAGCTTCACATCGACAGGGCTCGGCTACACCTTC. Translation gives CASSFTSTGLGYTF.

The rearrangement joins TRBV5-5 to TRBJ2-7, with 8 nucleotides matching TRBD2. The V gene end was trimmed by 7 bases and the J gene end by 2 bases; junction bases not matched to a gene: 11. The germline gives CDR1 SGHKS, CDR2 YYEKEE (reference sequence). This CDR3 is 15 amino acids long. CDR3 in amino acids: CASGRSAGAPYEQYF. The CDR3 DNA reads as TGTGCCAGCGGTCGGTCAGCGGGAGCGCCCTACGAGCAGTACTTC.

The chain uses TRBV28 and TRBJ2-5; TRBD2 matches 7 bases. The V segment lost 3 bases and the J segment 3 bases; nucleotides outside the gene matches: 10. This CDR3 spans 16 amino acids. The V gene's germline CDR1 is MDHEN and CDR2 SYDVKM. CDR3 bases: TGTGCCAGCAGTTTGGGTTGGCTAGCGGAAAAAGAGACCCAGTACTTC. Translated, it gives CASSLGWLAEKETQYF.

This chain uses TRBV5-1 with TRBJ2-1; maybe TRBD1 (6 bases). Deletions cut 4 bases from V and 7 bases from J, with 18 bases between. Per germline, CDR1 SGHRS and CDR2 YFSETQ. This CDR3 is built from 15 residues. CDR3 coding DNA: TGCGCCAGCAGCGAGGACAGTGGGGCCTGGAATGAGCAGTTCTTC. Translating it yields CASSEDSGAWNEQFF. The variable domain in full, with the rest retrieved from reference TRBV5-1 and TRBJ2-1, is KAGVTQTPRYLIKTRGQQVTLSCSPISGHRSVSWYQQTPGQGLQFLFEYFSETQRNKGNFPGRFSGRQFSNSRSEMNVSTLELGDSALYLCASSEDSGAWNEQFFGPGTRLTVL.

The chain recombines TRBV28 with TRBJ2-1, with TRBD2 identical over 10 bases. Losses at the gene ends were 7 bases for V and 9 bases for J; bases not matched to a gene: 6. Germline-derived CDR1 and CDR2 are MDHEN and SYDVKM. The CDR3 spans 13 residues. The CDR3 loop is CASIAGGSREQFF. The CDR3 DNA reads TGTGCCAGCATAGCGGGAGGTTCGCGTGAGCAGTTCTTC.

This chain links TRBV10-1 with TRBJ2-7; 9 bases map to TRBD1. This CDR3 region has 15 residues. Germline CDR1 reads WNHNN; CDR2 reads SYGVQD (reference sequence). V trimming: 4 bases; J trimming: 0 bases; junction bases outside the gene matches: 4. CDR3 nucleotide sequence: TGCGCCAGCAGTGTGGACAGGGGAAGCTCCTACGAGCAGTACTTC. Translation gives CASSVDRGSSYEQYF.

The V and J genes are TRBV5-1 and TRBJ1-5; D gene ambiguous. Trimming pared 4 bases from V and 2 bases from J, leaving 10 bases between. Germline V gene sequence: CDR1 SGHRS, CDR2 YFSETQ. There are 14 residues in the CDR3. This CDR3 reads CASSPVGGNQPQHF. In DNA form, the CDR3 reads TGCGCCAGCAGCCCTGTGGGCGGCAATCAGCCCCAGCATTTT. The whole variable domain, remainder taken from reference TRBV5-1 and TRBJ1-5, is KAGVTQTPRYLIKTRGQQVTLSCSPISGHRSVSWYQQTPGQGLQFLFEYFSETQRNKGNFPGRFSGRQFSNSRSEMNVSTLELGDSALYLCASSPVGGNQPQHFGDGTRLSIL.

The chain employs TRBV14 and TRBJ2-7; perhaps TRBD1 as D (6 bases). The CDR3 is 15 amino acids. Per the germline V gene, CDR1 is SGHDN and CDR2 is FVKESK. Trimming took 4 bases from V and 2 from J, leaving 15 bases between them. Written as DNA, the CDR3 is TGTGCCAGCAGCCCCTGGGTAGGACAGACCTACGAGCAGTACTTC. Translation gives CASSPWVGQTYEQYF. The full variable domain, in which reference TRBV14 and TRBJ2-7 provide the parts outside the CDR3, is EAGVTQFPSHSVIEKGQTVTLRCDPISGHDNLYWYRRVMGKEIKFLLHFVKESKQDESGMPNNRFLAERTGGTYSTLKVQPAELEDSGVYFCASSPWVGQTYEQYFGPGTRLTVT.

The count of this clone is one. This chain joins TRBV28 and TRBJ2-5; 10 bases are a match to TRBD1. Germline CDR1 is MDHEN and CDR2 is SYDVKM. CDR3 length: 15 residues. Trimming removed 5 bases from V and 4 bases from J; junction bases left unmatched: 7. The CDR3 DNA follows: TGTGCCAGCAGTCGCCCTCGGACAGGGGGAGAGACCCAGTACTTC. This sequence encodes CASSRPRTGGETQYF.

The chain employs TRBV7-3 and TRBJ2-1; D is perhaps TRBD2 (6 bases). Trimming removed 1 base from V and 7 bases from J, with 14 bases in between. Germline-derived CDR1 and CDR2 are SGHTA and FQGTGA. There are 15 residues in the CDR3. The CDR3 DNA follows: TGTGCCAGCAGCTTAATTAGCGGACCCGAGAATGAGCAGTTCTTC. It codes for CASSLISGPENEQFF.

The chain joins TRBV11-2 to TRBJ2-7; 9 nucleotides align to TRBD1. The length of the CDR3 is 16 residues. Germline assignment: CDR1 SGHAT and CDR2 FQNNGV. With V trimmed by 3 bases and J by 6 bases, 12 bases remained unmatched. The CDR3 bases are TGTGCCAGCAGCTTTCTTACCGGGACAGGGTCAGGCGAGCAGTACTTC. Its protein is CASSFLTGTGSGEQYF.

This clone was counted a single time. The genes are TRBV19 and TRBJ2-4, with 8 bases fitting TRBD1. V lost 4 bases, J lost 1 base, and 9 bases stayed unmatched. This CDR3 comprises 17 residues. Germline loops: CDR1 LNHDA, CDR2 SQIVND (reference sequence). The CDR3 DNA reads TGTGCCAGTAGTAGGCAGGGGGCTTCTTCGGCCAAAAACATTCAGTACTTC. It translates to CASSRQGASSAKNIQYF. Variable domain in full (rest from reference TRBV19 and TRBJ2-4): DGGITQSPKYLFRKEGQNVTLSCEQNLNHDAMYWYRQDPGQGLRLIYYSQIVNDFQKGDIAEGYSVSREKKESFPLTVTSAQKNPTAFYLCASSRQGASSAKNIQYFGAGTRLSVL.